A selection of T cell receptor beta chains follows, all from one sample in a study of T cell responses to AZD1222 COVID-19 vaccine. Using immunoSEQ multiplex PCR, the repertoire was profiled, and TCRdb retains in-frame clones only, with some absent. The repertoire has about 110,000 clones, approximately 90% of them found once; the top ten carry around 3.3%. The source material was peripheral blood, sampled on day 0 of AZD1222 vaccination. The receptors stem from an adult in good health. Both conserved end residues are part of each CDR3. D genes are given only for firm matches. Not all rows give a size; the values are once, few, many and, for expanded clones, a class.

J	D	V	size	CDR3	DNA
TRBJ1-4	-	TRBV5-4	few	CASSNPKDGATNEKLFF	TGTGCCAGCAGCAATCCAAAGGACGGTGCAACTAATGAAAAACTGTTTTTT
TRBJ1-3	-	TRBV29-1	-	CSALDYQGTSGNTIYF	TGCAGCGCTTTGGATTACCAGGGGACCTCTGGAAACACCATATATTTT
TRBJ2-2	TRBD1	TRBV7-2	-	CASSPLTGGRSGTGELFF	TGTGCCAGCAGCCCTTTAACAGGGGGCCGCTCGGGCACCGGGGAGCTGTTTTTT
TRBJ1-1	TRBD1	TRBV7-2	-	CASRFAGTANTEAFF	TGTGCCAGCAGATTTGCCGGGACAGCGAACACTGAAGCTTTCTTT
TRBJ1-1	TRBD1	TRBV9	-	CASSVGGRGTTEAFF	TGTGCCAGCAGCGTAGGCGGCAGGGGGACCACTGAAGCTTTCTTT
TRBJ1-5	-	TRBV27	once	CASSSWGGSNQPQHF	TGTGCCAGCAGCTCTTGGGGGGGGAGCAATCAGCCCCAGCATTTT
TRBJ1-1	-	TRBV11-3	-	CASSIDRDTEAFF	TGTGCCAGCAGCATCGACAGAGACACTGAAGCTTTCTTT
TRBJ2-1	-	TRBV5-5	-	CASSLSARDEQFF	TGTGCCAGCAGCTTATCAGCAAGGGATGAGCAGTTCTTC
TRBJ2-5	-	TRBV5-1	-	CASSSFRGEETQYF	TGCGCCAGCAGCAGCTTCAGGGGAGAAGAGACCCAGTACTTC
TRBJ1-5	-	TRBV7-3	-	CASSPRRGVPYSNQPQHF	TGTGCCAGCAGCCCACGACGCGGTGTTCCTTATAGCAATCAGCCCCAGCATTTT
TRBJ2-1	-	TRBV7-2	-	CASSLRDSGEQFF	TGTGCCAGCAGCTTACGAGACTCGGGTGAGCAGTTCTTC
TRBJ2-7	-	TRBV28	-	CASTGEVLYEQYF	TGTGCCAGCACCGGCGAAGTGCTCTACGAGCAGTACTTC
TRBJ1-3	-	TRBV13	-	CASSLLQGSGNTIYF	TGTGCCAGCAGCTTATTGCAGGGGTCCGGAAACACCATATATTTT
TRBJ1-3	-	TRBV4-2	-	CASSQESSLSGNTIYF	TGTGCCAGCAGCCAAGAAAGCAGTCTATCTGGAAACACCATATATTTT
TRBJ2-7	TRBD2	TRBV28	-	CASSSPGGPYEQYF	TGTGCCAGCAGTTCCCCGGGGGGGCCCTACGAGCAGTACTTC
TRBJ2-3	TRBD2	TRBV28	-	CASSDGGGGDTQYF	TGTGCCAGCTCCGACGGGGGGGGAGGAGATACGCAGTATTTT
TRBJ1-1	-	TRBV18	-	CASSPLTTEAFF	TGTGCCAGCTCACCATTAACAACCGAAGCTTTCTTT
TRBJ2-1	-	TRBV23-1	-	CASLTGMTSYNEQFF	TGCGCCAGCCTTACAGGGATGACTTCCTACAATGAGCAGTTCTTC
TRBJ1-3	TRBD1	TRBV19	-	CASAEIGGFGNTIYF	TGTGCCAGTGCGGAGATAGGGGGCTTTGGAAACACCATATATTTT
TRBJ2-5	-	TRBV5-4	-	CASRRAQGLPQETQYF	TGTGCCAGCCGGCGGGCTCAAGGCCTCCCACAGGAGACCCAGTACTTC
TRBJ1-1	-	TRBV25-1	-	CASSEGGQVNTEAFF	TGTGCCAGCAGTGAAGGGGGGCAGGTGAACACTGAAGCTTTCTTT
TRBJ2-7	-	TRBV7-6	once	CASSLGLYREQYF	TGTGCCAGCAGCTTAGGCCTCTATAGGGAGCAGTACTTC
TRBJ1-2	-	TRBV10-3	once	CATKSIVGYTF	TGTGCCACTAAGTCGATTGTTGGCTACACCTTC
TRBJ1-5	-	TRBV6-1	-	CASSEASQPQHF	TGTGCCAGCAGTGAAGCTAGCCAGCCCCAGCATTTT
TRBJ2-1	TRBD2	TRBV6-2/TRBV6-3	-	CASSYVAGGYNEQFF	TGTGCCAGCAGTTACGTGGCGGGGGGGTACAATGAGCAGTTCTTC
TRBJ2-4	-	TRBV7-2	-	CASSLNVQRGNIQYF	TGTGCCAGCAGCCTCAACGTTCAGCGAGGGAACATTCAGTACTTC
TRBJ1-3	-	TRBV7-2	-	CASSLGGAQGNTIYF	TGTGCCAGCAGCCTTGGGGGGGCGCAAGGAAACACCATATATTTT
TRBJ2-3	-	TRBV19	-	CASSPPGLSLSDTQYF	TGTGCCAGTAGCCCTCCGGGACTCTCCCTGTCAGATACGCAGTATTTT
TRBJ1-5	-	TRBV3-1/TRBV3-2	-	CASSLRGGSNQPQHF	TGTGCCAGCAGCCTCCGCGGGGGGAGCAATCAGCCCCAGCATTTT
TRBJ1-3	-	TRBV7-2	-	CASSSADGLSGNTIYF	TGTGCCAGCAGCTCGGCCGACGGTCTTTCTGGAAACACCATATATTTT
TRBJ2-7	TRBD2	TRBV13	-	CASSLAGTSGREYF	TGTGCCAGCAGCCTCGCCGGGACTAGCGGGAGGGAGTACTTC
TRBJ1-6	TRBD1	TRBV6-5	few	CASSYGDRRVSPLHF	TGTGCCAGCAGTTACGGGGACAGACGGGTCTCACCCCTCCACTTT
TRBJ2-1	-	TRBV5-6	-	CASSLTGEQFF	TGTGCCAGCAGCTTGACCGGTGAGCAGTTCTTC
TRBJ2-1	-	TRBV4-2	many	CASSQDPGVPYNEQFF	TGTGCCAGCAGCCAAGATCCGGGAGTCCCCTACAATGAGCAGTTCTTC
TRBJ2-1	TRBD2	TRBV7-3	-	CASSSRLAGFNEQFF	TGTGCCAGCAGCTCCAGGCTAGCGGGGTTCAATGAGCAGTTCTTC
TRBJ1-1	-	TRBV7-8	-	CASTRTGNTEAFF	TGTGCCAGCACCCGGACGGGGAACACTGAAGCTTTCTTT
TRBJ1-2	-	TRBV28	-	CASWGTDYTF	TGTGCCAGCTGGGGGACCGACTACACCTTC
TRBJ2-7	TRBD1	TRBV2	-	CASNRGAWYEQYF	TGTGCCAGTAACAGGGGGGCGTGGTACGAGCAGTACTTC
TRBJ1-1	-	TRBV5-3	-	CARSWTLGQKNTEAFF	TGTGCCAGAAGCTGGACCCTAGGACAGAAAAACACTGAAGCTTTCTTT
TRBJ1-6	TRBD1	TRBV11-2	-	CASSLRGQGQNSPLHF	TGTGCCAGCAGCTTGAGGGGACAGGGTCAGAATTCACCCCTCCACTTT
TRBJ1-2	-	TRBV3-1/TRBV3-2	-	CASSQDVTVNDYTF	TGTGCCAGCAGCCAAGATGTGACAGTCAATGACTACACCTTC
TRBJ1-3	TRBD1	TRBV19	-	CASRWDRATGNTIYF	TGTGCCAGTAGATGGGACAGGGCTACTGGAAACACCATATATTTT
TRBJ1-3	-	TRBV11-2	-	CASSSPRSGNTIYF	TGTGCCAGCAGCTCCCCCCGCTCTGGAAACACCATATATTTT
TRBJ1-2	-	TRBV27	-	CASSLSSGAISGYTF	TGTGCCAGCAGTTTATCGAGTGGGGCTATCTCGGGCTACACCTTC
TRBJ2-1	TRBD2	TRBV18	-	CASGAGGSYNEQFF	TGTGCCAGCGGCGCGGGGGGGTCCTACAATGAGCAGTTCTTC
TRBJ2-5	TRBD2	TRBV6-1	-	CASSSLAGRGETQYF	TGTGCCAGCAGTTCACTAGCGGGAAGGGGAGAGACCCAGTACTTC